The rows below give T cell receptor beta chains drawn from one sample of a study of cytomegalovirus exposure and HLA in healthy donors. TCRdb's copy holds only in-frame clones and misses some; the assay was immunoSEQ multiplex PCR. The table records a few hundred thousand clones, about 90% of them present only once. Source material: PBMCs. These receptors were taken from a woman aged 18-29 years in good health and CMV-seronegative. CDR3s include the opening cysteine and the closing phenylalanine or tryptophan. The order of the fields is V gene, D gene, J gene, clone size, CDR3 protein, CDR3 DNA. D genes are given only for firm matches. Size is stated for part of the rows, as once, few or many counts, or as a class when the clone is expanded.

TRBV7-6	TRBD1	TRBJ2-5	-	CASSPSPRQGAPLEETQYF	TGTGCCAGCAGCCCTAGCCCCCGACAGGGGGCCCCTCTTGAAGAGACCCAGTACTTC
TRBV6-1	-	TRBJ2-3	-	CASKHFVSGTDTQYF	TGTGCCAGCAAGCACTTTGTCTCGGGCACAGATACGCAGTATTTT
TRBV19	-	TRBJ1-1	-	CASSPQGYTEAFF	TGTGCCAGTAGTCCCCAGGGGTACACTGAAGCTTTCTTT
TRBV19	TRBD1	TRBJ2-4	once	CASSYFRGHKYF	TGTGCCAGTAGTTACTTTAGGGGGCACAAGTACTTC
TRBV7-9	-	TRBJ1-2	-	CASSSNYFYGYTF	TGTGCCAGCAGCTCCAATTACTTCTATGGCTACACCTTC
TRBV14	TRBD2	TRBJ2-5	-	CASSQVFGWTSGGNQETQYF	TGTGCCAGCAGCCAAGTCTTCGGTTGGACTAGCGGGGGGAACCAAGAGACCCAGTACTTC
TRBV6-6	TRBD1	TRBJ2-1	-	CASSPLGTGSNEQFF	TGTGCCAGCAGTCCCCTGGGGACAGGGTCCAATGAGCAGTTCTTC
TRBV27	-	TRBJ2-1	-	CASSLLGGGHNEQFF	TGTGCCAGCAGTTTATTAGGTGGGGGCCACAATGAGCAGTTCTTC
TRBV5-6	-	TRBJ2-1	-	CASSRTVNEQFF	TGTGCCAGCAGCAGGACAGTCAATGAGCAGTTCTTC
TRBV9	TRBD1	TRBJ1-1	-	CASSHRGLDTEAFF	TGTGCCAGCAGCCATAGGGGGCTAGACACTGAAGCTTTCTTT
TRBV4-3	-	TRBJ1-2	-	CASSQVGDISVDGYTF	TGCGCCAGCAGCCAAGTAGGGGACATTTCAGTGGATGGCTACACCTTC
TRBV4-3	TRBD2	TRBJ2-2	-	CASSHTPGLASTGELFF	TGCGCCAGCAGCCATACACCGGGACTAGCTTCGACCGGGGAGCTGTTTTTT
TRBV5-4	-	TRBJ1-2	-	CASSLSGARGGYTF	TGTGCCAGCAGCTTGAGCGGGGCGCGTGGGGGCTACACCTTC
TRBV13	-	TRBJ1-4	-	CASSPWKTRHEKLFF	TGTGCCAGCAGCCCCTGGAAGACTAGGCATGAAAAACTGTTTTTT
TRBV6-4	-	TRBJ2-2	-	CASSDGGTANTGELFF	TGTGCCAGCAGTGACGGGGGGACTGCGAACACCGGGGAGCTGTTTTTT
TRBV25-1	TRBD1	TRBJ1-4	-	CASSADRDPNEKLFF	TGTGCCAGCAGTGCGGACAGGGACCCTAATGAAAAACTGTTTTTT
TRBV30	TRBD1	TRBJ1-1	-	CAWSGRQGVGLEAFF	TGTGCCTGGAGCGGGAGACAGGGAGTGGGGCTGGAAGCTTTCTTT
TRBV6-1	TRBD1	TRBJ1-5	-	CASRQGAQGSQPQHF	TGTGCCAGTAGACAGGGGGCGCAGGGGTCTCAGCCCCAGCATTTT
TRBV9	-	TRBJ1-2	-	CASSVASRGYTF	TGTGCCAGCAGCGTAGCCAGTCGTGGCTACACCTTC
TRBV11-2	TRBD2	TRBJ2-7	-	CASSRGTSGYYEQYF	TGTGCCAGCAGCCGCGGGACTAGCGGGTACTACGAGCAGTACTTC
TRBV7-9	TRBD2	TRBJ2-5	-	CASSLVGGGPQETQYF	TGTGCCAGCAGCTTAGTCGGGGGGGGCCCCCAAGAGACCCAGTACTTC
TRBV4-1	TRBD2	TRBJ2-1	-	CASSDRSLAGGYNEQFF	TGCGCCAGCAGCGATCGATCACTAGCGGGGGGGTACAATGAGCAGTTCTTC
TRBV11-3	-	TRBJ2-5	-	CASSRSEVETQYF	TGTGCCAGCAGCCGGTCAGAGGTGGAGACCCAGTACTTC
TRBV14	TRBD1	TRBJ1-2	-	CASSQIRGDGYTF	TGTGCCAGCAGCCAAATCAGGGGGGACGGCTACACCTTC
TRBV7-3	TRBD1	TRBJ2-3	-	CASSSGDSFTDTQYF	TGTGCCAGCAGCTCAGGGGACAGTTTCACAGATACGCAGTATTTT
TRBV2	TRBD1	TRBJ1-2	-	CASSADRGRSYGYTF	TGTGCCAGCAGTGCGGACAGGGGGCGTAGCTATGGCTACACCTTC
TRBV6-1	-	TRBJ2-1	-	CASSQQTGSSEQFF	TGTGCCAGCAGCCAACAAACAGGTTCTTCTGAGCAGTTCTTC
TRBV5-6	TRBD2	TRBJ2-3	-	CASSLISGGRTDTQYF	TGTGCCAGCAGCTTGATTAGCGGGGGGCGCACAGATACGCAGTATTTT
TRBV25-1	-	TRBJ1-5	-	CASGPGVLNQPQHF	TGTGCCAGCGGTCCGGGGGTACTGAATCAGCCCCAGCATTTT
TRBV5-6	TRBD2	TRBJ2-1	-	CASSLDAGGLYNEQFF	TGTGCCAGCAGCTTGGATGCGGGGGGCCTCTACAATGAGCAGTTCTTC
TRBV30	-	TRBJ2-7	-	CAWKRGSPYEQYF	TGTGCCTGGAAACGGGGGTCGCCCTACGAGCAGTACTTC
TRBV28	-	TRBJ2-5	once	CASSLAGAQETQYF	TGTGCCAGCAGTTTAGCAGGGGCCCAAGAGACCCAGTACTTC
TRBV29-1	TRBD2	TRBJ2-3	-	CSVEGLAGESASTDTQYF	TGCAGCGTTGAAGGACTAGCGGGGGAGAGTGCTAGCACAGATACGCAGTATTTT
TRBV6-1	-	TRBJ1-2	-	CASSEQGEYGYTF	TGTGCCAGCAGTGAACAGGGTGAATATGGCTACACCTTC
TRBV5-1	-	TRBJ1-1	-	CASSLGQGRNTEAFF	TGCGCCAGCAGCTTGGGTCAGGGGCGGAACACTGAAGCTTTCTTT
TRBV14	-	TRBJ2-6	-	CASSRSWPTGANVLTF	TGTGCCAGCAGCCGTTCCTGGCCAACTGGGGCCAACGTCCTGACTTTC
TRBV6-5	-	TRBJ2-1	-	CASSYSGLNYNEQFF	TGTGCCAGCAGTTACTCGGGACTTAACTACAATGAGCAGTTCTTC
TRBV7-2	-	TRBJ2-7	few	CASSTEAGYEQYF	TGTGCCAGCAGCACGGAGGCGGGCTACGAGCAGTACTTC
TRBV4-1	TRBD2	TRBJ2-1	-	CASSQEWQAGGYNEQFF	TGCGCCAGCAGCCAAGAGTGGCAAGCGGGGGGATACAATGAGCAGTTCTTC
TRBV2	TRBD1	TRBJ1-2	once	CASSEALTGGGGYTF	TGTGCCAGCAGTGAAGCGCTTACAGGGGGCGGTGGCTACACCTTC
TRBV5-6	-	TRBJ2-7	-	CASSLGVRGSSYEQYF	TGTGCCAGCAGCTTGGGGGTCCGGGGTAGCTCCTACGAGCAGTACTTC
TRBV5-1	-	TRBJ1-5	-	CASSPNNDRGQPQHF	TGCGCCAGCAGCCCCAATAACGACCGGGGTCAGCCCCAGCATTTT
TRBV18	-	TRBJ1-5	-	CASSPEDSALNQPQHF	TGTGCCAGCTCACCAGAAGACAGCGCACTCAATCAGCCCCAGCATTTT
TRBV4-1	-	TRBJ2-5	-	CASSQESEETQYF	TGCGCCAGCAGCCAAGAAAGCGAAGAGACCCAGTACTTC
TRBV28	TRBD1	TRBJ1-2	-	CASSSTWDREGDYGYTF	TGTGCCAGCAGTTCAACCTGGGACAGGGAAGGTGACTATGGCTACACCTTC